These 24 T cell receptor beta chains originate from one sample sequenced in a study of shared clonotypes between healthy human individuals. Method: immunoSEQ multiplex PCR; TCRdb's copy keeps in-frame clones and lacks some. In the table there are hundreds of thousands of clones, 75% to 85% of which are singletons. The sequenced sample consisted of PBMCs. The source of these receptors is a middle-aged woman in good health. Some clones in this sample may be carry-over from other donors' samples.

This chain's CDR3 is CASSAGLSSYEQYF. Written as DNA, the CDR3 is TGTGCCAGCAGCGCCGGACTTAGCTCCTACGAGCAGTACTTC. J is TRBJ2-7 and V is TRBV7-9, with D possibly matching TRBD2 (5 bases). Deletions cut 5 bases from V and 0 bases from J, with 11 bases between. CDR1 is SEHNR, CDR2 FQNEAQ, per germline (reference sequence). This CDR3 region has 14 residues.

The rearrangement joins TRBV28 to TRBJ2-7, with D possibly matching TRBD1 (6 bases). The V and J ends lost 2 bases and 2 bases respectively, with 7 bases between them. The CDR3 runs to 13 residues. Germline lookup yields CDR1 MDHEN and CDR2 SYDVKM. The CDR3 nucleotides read TGTGCCAGCAGTTTAGGGACACCCTACGAGCAGTACTTC. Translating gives CASSLGTPYEQYF.

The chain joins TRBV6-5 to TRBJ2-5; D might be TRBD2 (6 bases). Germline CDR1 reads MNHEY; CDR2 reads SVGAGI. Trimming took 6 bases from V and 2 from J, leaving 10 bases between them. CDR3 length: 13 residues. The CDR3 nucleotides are TGTGCCAGCAGCCTGACTAGACAAGAGACCCAGTACTTC. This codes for CASSLTRQETQYF.

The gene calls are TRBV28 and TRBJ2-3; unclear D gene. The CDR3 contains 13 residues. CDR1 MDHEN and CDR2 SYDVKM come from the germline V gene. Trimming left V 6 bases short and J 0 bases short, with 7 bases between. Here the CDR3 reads CASRVGSTDTQYF. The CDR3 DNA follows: TGTGCCAGCAGGGTCGGGAGCACAGATACGCAGTATTTT.

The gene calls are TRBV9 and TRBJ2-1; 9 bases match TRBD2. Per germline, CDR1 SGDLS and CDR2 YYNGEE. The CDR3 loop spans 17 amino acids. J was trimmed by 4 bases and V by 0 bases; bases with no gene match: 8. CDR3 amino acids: CASSVGPLLAGYNEQFF. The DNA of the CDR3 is TGTGCCAGCAGCGTAGGCCCTTTACTAGCGGGTTACAATGAGCAGTTCTTC.

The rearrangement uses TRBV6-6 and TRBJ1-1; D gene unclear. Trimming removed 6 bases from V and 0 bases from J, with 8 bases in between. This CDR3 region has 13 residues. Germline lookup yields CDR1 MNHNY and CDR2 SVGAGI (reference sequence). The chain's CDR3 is CASSTTLNTEAFF. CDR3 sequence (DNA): TGTGCCAGCAGCACGACACTGAACACTGAAGCTTTCTTT.

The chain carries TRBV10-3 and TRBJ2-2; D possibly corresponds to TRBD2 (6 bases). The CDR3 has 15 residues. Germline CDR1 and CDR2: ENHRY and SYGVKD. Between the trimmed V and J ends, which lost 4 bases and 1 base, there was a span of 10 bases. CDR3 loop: CAISAQEGNTGELFF. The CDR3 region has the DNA TGTGCCATCAGTGCACAGGAGGGGAACACCGGGGAGCTGTTTTTT.

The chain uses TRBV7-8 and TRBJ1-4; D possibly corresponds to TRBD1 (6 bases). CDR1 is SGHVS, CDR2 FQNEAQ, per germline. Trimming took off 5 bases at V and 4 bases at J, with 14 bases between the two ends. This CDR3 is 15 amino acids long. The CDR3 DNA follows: TGTGCCAGCAGCCGGAGGACAGCCGGTAATGAAAAACTGTTTTTT. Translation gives CASSRRTAGNEKLFF.

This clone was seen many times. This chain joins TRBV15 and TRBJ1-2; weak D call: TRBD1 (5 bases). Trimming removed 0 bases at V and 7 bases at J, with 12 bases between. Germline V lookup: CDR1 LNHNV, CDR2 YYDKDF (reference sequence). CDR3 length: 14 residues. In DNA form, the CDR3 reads TGTGCCACCAGCAGAGATAGCAGGGATGGTGGCTACACCTTC. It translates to CATSRDSRDGGYTF. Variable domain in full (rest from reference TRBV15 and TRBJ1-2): DAMVIQNPRYQVTQFGKPVTLSCSQTLNHNVMYWYQQKSSQAPKLLFHYYDKDFNNEADTPDNFQSRRPNTSFCFLDIRSPGLGDTAMYLCATSRDSRDGGYTFGSGTRLTVV.

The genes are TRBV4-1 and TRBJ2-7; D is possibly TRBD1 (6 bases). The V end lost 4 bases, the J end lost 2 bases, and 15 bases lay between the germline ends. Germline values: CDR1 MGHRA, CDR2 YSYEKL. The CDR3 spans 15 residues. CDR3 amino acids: CASSLGQTTTYEQYF. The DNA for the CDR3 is TGCGCCAGCAGCCTTGGACAGACAACAACCTACGAGCAGTACTTC.

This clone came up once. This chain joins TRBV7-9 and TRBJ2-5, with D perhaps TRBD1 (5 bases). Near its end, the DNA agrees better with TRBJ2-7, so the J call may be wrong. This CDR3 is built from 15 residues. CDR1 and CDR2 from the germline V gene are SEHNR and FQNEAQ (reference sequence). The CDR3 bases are TGTGCCAGCAGCTTAGGTGCAGGGCGTTCCTACGAGCAGTACTTC. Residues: CASSLGAGRSYEQYF.

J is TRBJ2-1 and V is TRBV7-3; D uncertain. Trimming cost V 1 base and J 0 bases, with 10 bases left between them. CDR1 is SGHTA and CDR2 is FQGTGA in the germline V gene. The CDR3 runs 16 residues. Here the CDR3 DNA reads TGTGCCAGCAGCTTAATGCCGACCGACTCCTACAATGAGCAGTTCTTC. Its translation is CASSLMPTDSYNEQFF.

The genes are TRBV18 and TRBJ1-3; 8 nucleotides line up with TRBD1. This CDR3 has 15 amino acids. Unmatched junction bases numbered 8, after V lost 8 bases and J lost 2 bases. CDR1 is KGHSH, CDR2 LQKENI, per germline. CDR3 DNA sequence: TGTGCCAGCACCGGGACAGGTTCGGCTGGAAACACCATATATTTT. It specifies CASTGTGSAGNTIYF.

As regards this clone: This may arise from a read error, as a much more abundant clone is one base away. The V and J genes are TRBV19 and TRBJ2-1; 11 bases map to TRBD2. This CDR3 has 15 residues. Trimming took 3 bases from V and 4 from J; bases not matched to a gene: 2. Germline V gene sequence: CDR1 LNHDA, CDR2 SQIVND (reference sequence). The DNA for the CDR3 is TGTGCCAGTAGTATGGGACTAGCGGATTACAATGAGCAGTTCTTC. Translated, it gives CASSMGLADYNEQFF.

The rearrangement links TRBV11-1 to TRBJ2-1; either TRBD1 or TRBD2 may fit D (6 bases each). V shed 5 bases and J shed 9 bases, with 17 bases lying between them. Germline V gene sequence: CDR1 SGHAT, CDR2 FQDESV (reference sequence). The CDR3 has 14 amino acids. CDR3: CASSQLAQGSEQFF. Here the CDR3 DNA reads TGTGCCAGCAGCCAACTAGCACAGGGAAGTGAGCAGTTCTTC. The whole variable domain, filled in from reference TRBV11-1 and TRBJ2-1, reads EAEVAQSPRYKITEKSQAVAFWCDPISGHATLYWYRQILGQGPELLVQFQDESVVDDSQLPKDRFSAERLKGVDSTLKIQPAELGDSAMYLCASSQLAQGSEQFFGPGTRLTVL.

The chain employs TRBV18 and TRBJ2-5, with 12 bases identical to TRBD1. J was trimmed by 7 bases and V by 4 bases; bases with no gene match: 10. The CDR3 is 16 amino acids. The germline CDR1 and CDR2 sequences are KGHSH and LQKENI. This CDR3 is CASSQGTGGTSGTQYF. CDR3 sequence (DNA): TGTGCCAGCTCACAAGGGACAGGGGGCACATCTGGGACCCAGTACTTC.

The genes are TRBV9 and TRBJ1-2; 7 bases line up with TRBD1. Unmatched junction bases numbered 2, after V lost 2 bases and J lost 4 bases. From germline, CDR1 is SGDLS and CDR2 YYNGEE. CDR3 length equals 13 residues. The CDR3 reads CASSVPGGYGYTF. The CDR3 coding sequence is TGTGCCAGCAGCGTCCCAGGGGGCTATGGCTACACCTTC.

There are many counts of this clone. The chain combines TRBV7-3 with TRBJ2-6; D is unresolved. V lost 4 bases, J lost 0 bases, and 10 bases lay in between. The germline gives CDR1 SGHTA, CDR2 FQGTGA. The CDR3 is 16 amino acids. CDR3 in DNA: TGTGCCAGCAGCTCGCAAGGGCTCTCTGGGGCCAACGTCCTGACTTTC. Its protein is CASSSQGLSGANVLTF.

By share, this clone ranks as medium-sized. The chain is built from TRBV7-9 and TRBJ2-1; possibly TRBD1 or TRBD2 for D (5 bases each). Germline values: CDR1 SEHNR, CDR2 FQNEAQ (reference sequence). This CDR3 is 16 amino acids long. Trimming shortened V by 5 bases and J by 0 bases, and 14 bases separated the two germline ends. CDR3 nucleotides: TGTGCCAGCAGCCCCCCCGAAGGGACCTCCTACAATGAGCAGTTCTTC. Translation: CASSPPEGTSYNEQFF. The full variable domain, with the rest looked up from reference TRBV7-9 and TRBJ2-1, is DTGVSQNPRHKITKRGQNVTFRCDPISEHNRLYWYRQTLGQGPEFLTYFQNEAQLEKSRLLSDRFSAERPKGSFSTLEIQRTEQGDSAMYLCASSPPEGTSYNEQFFGPGTRLTVL.

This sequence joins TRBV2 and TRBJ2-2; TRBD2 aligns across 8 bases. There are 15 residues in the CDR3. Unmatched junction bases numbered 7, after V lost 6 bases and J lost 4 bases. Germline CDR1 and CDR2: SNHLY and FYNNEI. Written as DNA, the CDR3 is TGTGCCAGCAGGGAGACTAGCGCGGGCACCGGGGAGCTGTTTTTT. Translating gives CASRETSAGTGELFF. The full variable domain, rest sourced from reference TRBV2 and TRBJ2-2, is EPEVTQTPSHQVTQMGQEVILRCVPISNHLYFYWYRQILGQKVEFLVSFYNNEISEKSEIFDDQFSVERPDGSNFTLKIRSTKLEDSAMYFCASRETSAGTGELFFGEGSRLTVL.

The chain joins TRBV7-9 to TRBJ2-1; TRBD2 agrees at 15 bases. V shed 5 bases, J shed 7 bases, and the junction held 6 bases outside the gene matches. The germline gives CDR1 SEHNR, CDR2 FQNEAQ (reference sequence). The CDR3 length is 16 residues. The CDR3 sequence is CASSPVGLAGGNEQFF. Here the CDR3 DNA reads TGTGCCAGCAGCCCCGTCGGACTAGCGGGGGGGAATGAGCAGTTCTTC.

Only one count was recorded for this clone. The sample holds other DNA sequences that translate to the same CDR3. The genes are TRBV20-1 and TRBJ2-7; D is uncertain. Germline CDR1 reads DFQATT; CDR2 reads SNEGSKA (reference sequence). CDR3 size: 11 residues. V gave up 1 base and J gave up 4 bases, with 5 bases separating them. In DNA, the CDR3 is TGCAGTGCTAGAGTAGGGTACGAGCAGTACTTC. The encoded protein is CSARVGYEQYF.

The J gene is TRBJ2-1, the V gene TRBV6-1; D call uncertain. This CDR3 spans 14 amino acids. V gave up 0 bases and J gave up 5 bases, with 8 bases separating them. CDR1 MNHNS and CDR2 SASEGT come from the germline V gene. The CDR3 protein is CASSEATRDNEQFF. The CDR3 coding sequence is TGTGCCAGCAGTGAAGCGACTCGTGACAATGAGCAGTTCTTC.

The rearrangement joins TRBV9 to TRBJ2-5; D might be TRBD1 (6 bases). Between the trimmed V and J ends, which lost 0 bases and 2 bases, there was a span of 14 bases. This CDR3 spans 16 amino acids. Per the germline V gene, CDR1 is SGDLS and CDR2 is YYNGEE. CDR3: CASSVGTTGSQETQYF. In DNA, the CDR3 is TGTGCCAGCAGCGTAGGCACGACAGGTTCTCAAGAGACCCAGTACTTC.